What follows are 11 T cell receptor beta chains derived from one specimen sequenced in a study of blood T cell repertoires in COVID-19. Using immunoSEQ multiplex PCR, the repertoire was profiled, and TCRdb retains in-frame clones only, with some absent. The table records some 340,000 clones, approximately 91% of them present only once. Source material: PBMCs or T cells enriched from blood (not recorded which). These receptors came from a woman under 40 who had been exposed to COVID-19.

V and J are TRBV4-1 and TRBJ2-3; 9 bases align to TRBD2. Germline CDR1 reads MGHRA; CDR2 reads YSYEKL. CDR3 length equals 18 residues. Germline trimming cut 1 base from V and 4 bases from J; bases unmatched to any gene: 12. CDR3 amino acids: CASSQVFSGGAMPDTQYF. CDR3 nucleotides: TGCGCCAGCAGCCAAGTTTTTAGCGGGGGAGCAATGCCAGATACGCAGTATTTT.

J is TRBJ1-2 and V is TRBV24-1; D is uncertain. This CDR3 has 13 residues. V gave up 8 bases and J gave up 0 bases, with 9 bases separating them. The germline V gene has CDR1 KGHDR and CDR2 SFDVKD. The CDR3 DNA is TGTGCCACCAAAGATTCAGCTAACTATGGCTACACCTTC. Its protein is CATKDSANYGYTF.

This clone appeared once. The chain couples TRBV28 to TRBJ1-4, with unresolved D. V was cut by 5 bases and J by 7 bases, with 11 bases left in between. The CDR3 spans 13 residues. CDR1 is MDHEN, CDR2 SYDVKM, per germline. In DNA form, the CDR3 reads TGTGCCAGCAGTATTGAGCACGGTGAAAAACTGTTTTTT. This sequence encodes CASSIEHGEKLFF. Filled out from reference TRBV28 and TRBJ1-4, the complete variable domain reads DVKVTQSSRYLVKRTGEKVFLECVQDMDHENMFWYRQDPGLGLRLIYFSYDVKMKEKGDIPEGYSVSREKKERFSLILESASTNQTSMYLCASSIEHGEKLFFGSGTQLSVL.

A single count supports this clone. The chain couples TRBV6-5 to TRBJ2-2, with 7 bases that match TRBD1. Trimming took 6 bases from V and 1 from J; bases not matched to a gene: 2. CDR3 length: 14 residues. Germline CDR1 is MNHEY and CDR2 is SVGAGI. In DNA, the CDR3 is TGTGCCAGCAGACGACAGGGGAACACCGGGGAGCTGTTTTTT. It is translated as CASRRQGNTGELFF.

The CDR3 loop is CASSQYQGKAFF. Here the CDR3 DNA reads TGTGCCAGCAGCCAATATCAGGGTAAAGCTTTCTTT. The chain joins TRBV14 to TRBJ1-1, with a tentative D call TRBD1 (5 bases). This CDR3 has 12 amino acids. Germline CDR1 is SGHDN and CDR2 is FVKESK. The V end was cut by 2 bases, the J end by 9 bases, with 10 bases between.

Turning to this clone: Other DNA variants within this sample encode the same CDR3. CDR3 DNA sequence: TGCGCCAGCAGCTTAAGGACAGCGAACACCGGGGAGCTGTTTTTT. Encoded protein: CASSLRTANTGELFF. The V gene is TRBV5-1, the J gene TRBJ2-2, with a tentative D call TRBD1 (6 bases). The CDR3 loop spans 15 amino acids. Germline lookup yields CDR1 SGHRS and CDR2 YFSETQ. Deletions cut 2 bases from V and 0 bases from J, with 8 bases between.

This clone appeared a single time. This rearrangement joins TRBV28 to TRBJ2-6; D ambiguous. Germline V gives CDR1 MDHEN, CDR2 SYDVKM. The V end lost 5 bases, the J end lost 2 bases, and 10 bases lay between the germline ends. The CDR3 sequence is 15 residues long. The CDR3 protein is CASSHPTAGANVLTF. The CDR3 DNA is TGTGCCAGCAGTCACCCAACGGCTGGGGCCAACGTCCTGACTTTC.

The V call is TRBV7-9, the J call TRBJ1-2, with D possibly being TRBD1 (5 bases). V lost 6 bases and J lost 4, with 18 bases in between. Germline V gene data show CDR1 as SEHNR and CDR2 as FQNEAQ (reference sequence). CDR3 length: 15 residues. In DNA form, the CDR3 reads TGTGCCAGCAGACCTCAGGCCCTGCAGGGCTATGGCTACACCTTC. Its translation is CASRPQALQGYGYTF.

V usage is TRBV20-1 and J usage is TRBJ1-3; D unresolved. This CDR3 region has 11 residues. Germline-derived CDR1 and CDR2 are DFQATT and SNEGSKA (reference sequence). V was cut by 5 bases and J by 4 bases, with 6 bases left in between. CDR3 sequence: CSAVLGNTIYF. CDR3 DNA sequence: TGCAGTGCTGTATTAGGAAACACCATATATTTT.

V is TRBV20-1 and J is TRBJ2-7; a possible D gene is TRBD2 (6 bases). V shed 3 bases and J shed 2 bases, with 14 bases lying between them. Germline values: CDR1 DFQATT, CDR2 SNEGSKA (reference sequence). The CDR3 runs 14 residues. The CDR3 DNA is TGCAGTGCTAGTCCCAGGAGGGAGCCCTACGAGCAGTACTTC. Translated: CSASPRREPYEQYF.

The CDR3 is CASSGGTGAANSPLHF. CDR3 nucleotide sequence: TGTGCCAGCAGCGGAGGGACAGGGGCGGCTAATTCACCCCTCCACTTT. J is TRBJ1-6 and V is TRBV11-2; 10 bases fit TRBD1. Germline trimming cut 5 bases from V and 6 bases from J; bases unmatched to any gene: 7. CDR1 and CDR2 (germline): SGHAT, FQNNGV. CDR3 length: 16 residues.